This T cell receptor (beta chain) stems from a study of OX40 agonist ivuxolimab in advanced cancers. Background on the study: Patients were dosed with the agonistic anti-OX40 (CD134) antibody ivuxolimab.

Libraries were prepared by immunoSEQ multiplex PCR; TCRdb keeps only in-frame clonotypes and omits some of them. The sample includes about 52,000 clones, 90% to 95% of them seen just once. This CDR3 comprises 17 residues. V shed 4 bases and J shed 3 bases, with 22 bases lying between them. The germline gives CDR1 SGHVS, CDR2 FQNEAQ. The chain couples TRBV7-8 to TRBJ2-7; D call uncertain. The source is an adult with an advanced solid tumor such as melanoma, head and neck, liver or kidney cancer. The starting material was CD4+ or CD8+ T cells sorted from blood, obtained in a trial of the OX40 agonist ivuxolimab. The CDR3 DNA follows: TGTGCCAGCAGCTCCGTATGGGGTAACCCTACCCTCTACGAGCAGTACTTC. This sequence encodes CASSSVWGNPTLYEQYF.